The 14 T cell receptor beta chains listed next were all sequenced from one sample in a study of T-cell memory formation after mild COVID-19. TCRdb analysed the 5' RACE reads with MiXCR anew, one entry per CDR3 protein. The sample contains 390,000 or so distinct CDR3 sequences, around a sixth of which appear only once. What was sequenced was PBMCs or a T cell subset sorted from them (not recorded which). Receptors originate from a man between 18 and 35 years old who had mild COVID-19 (a few samples of this study predate the infection). Cell type and time point are not known.

This rearrangement joins TRBV12-3 or TRBV12-4 to TRBJ2-3, with a possible D match to TRBD2 (7 bases). The CDR3 contains 16 residues. The V gene lost 3 bases and the J gene lost 9 bases, with 22 bases spanning the gap. The CDR3 DNA reads as TGTGCCAGCAGTTTCGGATGGGGGGGCCAGCTAAGAACGCAGTATTTT. This encodes CASSFGWGGQLRTQYF.

This clonotype was recorded a few times. The gene calls are TRBV7-3 and TRBJ1-2; D gene unclear. Germline CDR1 and CDR2: SGHTA and FQGTGA. V lost 5 bases and J 7 bases, leaving 17 bases between the germline ends. The CDR3 runs to 14 residues. DNA of the CDR3: TGTGCCAGCAGCCGAGAGGTGATGCGGGGTGGCTACACCTTC. Residues: CASSREVMRGGYTF. The variable domain in full, completed from reference TRBV7-3 and TRBJ1-2, reads GAGVSQTPSNKVTEKGKYVELRCDPISGHTALYWYRQSLGQGPEFLIYFQGTGAADDSGLPNDRFFAVRPEGSVSTLKIQRTERGDSAVYLCASSREVMRGGYTFGSGTRLTVV.

This clonotype was picked up many times. The V call is TRBV14, the J call TRBJ1-1; unclear D gene. Germline V gives CDR1 SGHDN, CDR2 FVKESK. CDR3 length: 13 residues. The V and J ends lost 1 base and 1 base respectively, with 4 bases between them. The CDR3 region has the DNA TGTGCCAGCAGCCAAGTAACGAACACTGAAGCTTTCTTT. As protein: CASSQVTNTEAFF.

This clonotype came up a few times. The chain couples TRBV5-1 to TRBJ2-4; D might be TRBD2 (6 bases). Trimming left V 5 bases short and J 7 bases short, with 13 bases between. Germline assignment: CDR1 SGHRS and CDR2 YFSETQ. The CDR3 is 13 amino acids. The chain's CDR3 is CASSRPEGNIQYF. CDR3 sequence (DNA): TGCGCCAGCAGTAGACCGGAGGGGAACATTCAGTACTTC.

This clonotype was observed a few times. The CDR3 DNA follows: TGCAGTGTCCCGGGACTAGCGGAGCGAGCAGATACGCAGTATTTT. It yields the protein CSVPGLAERADTQYF. The gene calls are TRBV20-1 and TRBJ2-3, with TRBD2 identical over 11 bases. The V segment lost 7 bases and the J segment 4 bases; nucleotides outside the gene matches: 10. In germline, CDR1 is DFQATT, CDR2 SNEGSKA (reference sequence). This CDR3 contains 15 residues.

The genes are TRBV7-3 and TRBJ2-5; TRBD2 agrees at 7 bases. Germline V gives CDR1 SGHTA, CDR2 FQGTGA. V gave up 1 base and J gave up 0 bases; unmatched junction bases: 5. This CDR3 is 16 amino acids long. CDR3 sequence: CASSLSGGRNQETQYF. In DNA form, the CDR3 reads TGTGCCAGCAGCTTAAGCGGGGGAAGAAACCAAGAGACCCAGTACTTC.

There are a few counts of this clonotype. This chain joins TRBV2 and TRBJ2-2; possibly TRBD2 for D (5 bases). V lost 4 bases and J 8 bases, leaving 14 bases between the germline ends. Germline CDR1 and CDR2: SNHLY and FYNNEI. This CDR3 comprises 14 residues. CDR3 DNA sequence: TGTGCCAGCAGTGTCCTGCTAGGACTGGGGGAGCTGTTTTTT. Amino acid sequence: CASSVLLGLGELFF.

The chain couples TRBV6-5 to TRBJ1-2; 11 nucleotides agree with TRBD1. V lost 8 bases to trimming and J lost 6 bases; unmatched junction nucleotides: 2. The V gene's germline CDR1 is MNHEY and CDR2 SVGAGI. The CDR3 has 12 amino acids. CDR3 amino acids: CASGQGAHGYTF. DNA for the CDR3: TGTGCCAGCGGACAGGGGGCCCATGGCTACACCTTC.

This clonotype has just a few counts. The chain links TRBV28 to TRBJ2-5; 7 bases align to TRBD2. The CDR3 extends over 13 amino acids. Germline V gene data show CDR1 as MDHEN and CDR2 as SYDVKM. V trimming: 4 bases; J trimming: 4 bases; junction bases outside the gene matches: 3. In nucleotides, the CDR3 is TGTGCCAGCAGTTCCAGGGAGGGAGAGACCCAGTACTTC. Protein: CASSSREGETQYF.

The chain uses TRBV5-6 and TRBJ1-4, with 9 positions matching TRBD1. Trimming removed 3 bases from V and 6 bases from J; junction bases left unmatched: 9. CDR1 is SGHDT, CDR2 YYEEEE, per germline. The CDR3 runs 16 residues. The CDR3 here is CASSSTRGQGHEKLFF. Written as DNA, the CDR3 is TGTGCCAGCAGCTCGACGAGGGGACAGGGTCATGAAAAACTGTTTTTT.

In this sample, this clonotype turned up a few times. The chain recombines TRBV27 with TRBJ2-7, with unresolved D. CDR1 and CDR2 from the germline V gene are MNHEY and SMNVEV (reference sequence). The CDR3 contains 12 residues. V lost 3 bases and J 5 bases, leaving 8 bases between the germline ends. CDR3 residues: CASSFVGNEQYF. The DNA for the CDR3 is TGTGCCAGCAGTTTCGTGGGGAACGAGCAGTACTTC.

This clonotype was picked up a small number of times. The J gene is TRBJ1-1, the V gene TRBV11-2; possible D gene TRBD1, 5 bases. Germline V CDR1 and CDR2: SGHAT, FQNNGV. CDR3 length: 15 amino acids. V was clipped by 0 bases and J by 3 bases, with 11 bases between them. CDR3 sequence reads: CASSLDPGVDTEAFF. CDR3 in DNA: TGTGCCAGCAGCTTAGATCCGGGGGTGGACACTGAAGCTTTCTTT.

This clonotype has a handful of counts. The chain has TRBV15 and TRBJ2-1, with D tentatively TRBD1 or TRBD2 (6 bases each). The CDR3 contains 14 residues. Trimming cost V 7 bases and J 8 bases, with 18 bases left between them. Germline CDR1 is LNHNV and CDR2 is YYDKDF (reference sequence). The CDR3 here is CATTAEGEWDEQFF. The CDR3 DNA is TGTGCCACCACCGCGGAGGGGGAATGGGATGAGCAGTTCTTC. Full variable domain (rest looked up from reference TRBV15 and TRBJ2-1): DAMVIQNPRYQVTQFGKPVTLSCSQTLNHNVMYWYQQKSSQAPKLLFHYYDKDFNNEADTPDNFQSRRPNTSFCFLDIRSPGLGDTAMYLCATTAEGEWDEQFFGPGTRLTVL.

This clonotype was recorded a few times. J is TRBJ1-5 and V is TRBV7-3; tentative D call: TRBD1 (5 bases). The length of the CDR3 is 14 residues. Trimming took off 3 bases at V and 4 bases at J, with 10 bases between the two ends. From germline, CDR1 is SGHTA and CDR2 FQGTGA. The chain's CDR3 is CASSFPTENQPQHF. The CDR3 DNA sequence: TGTGCCAGCAGCTTCCCGACAGAGAATCAGCCCCAGCATTTT.